Below are 5 T cell receptor beta chains sequenced from a single sample in a study of shared clonotypes between healthy human individuals. TCRdb keeps only in-frame clones here, not all; method: immunoSEQ multiplex PCR. Among 2,500,000 or so clones listed, around nine tenths were seen once. Sequencing input: naive CD4+ T cells sorted from blood. Stated subset: CD45RA+ positively selected. The receptors were sampled from a man aged 18 to 35 in good health.

The chain links TRBV7-8 to TRBJ1-2, with D perhaps matching TRBD1 (6 bases). V was trimmed by 4 bases and J by 5 bases, leaving 8 bases between them. The CDR3 runs to 12 residues. Germline CDR1 SGHVS, CDR2 FQNEAQ. This CDR3 is CASSSDSYGYTF. The CDR3 nucleotides are TGTGCCAGCAGCTCGGACAGTTATGGCTACACCTTC.

The chain links TRBV30 to TRBJ1-1; D is uncertain. The CDR3 is 15 residues long. V lost 0 bases to trimming and J lost 0 bases, with 11 bases between them. Germline V gene lookup returns CDR1 GTSNPN and CDR2 SVGIG (reference sequence). The CDR3 DNA is TGTGCCTGGAGTGTACAGTTAGGGCTGAACACTGAAGCTTTCTTT. Protein product: CAWSVQLGLNTEAFF.

The V gene is TRBV7-9, the J gene TRBJ2-5; D uncertain. Deletions cut 5 bases from V and 4 bases from J, with 5 bases between. The CDR3 is 11 residues long. Germline CDR1 SEHNR, CDR2 FQNEAQ (reference sequence). CDR3 residues: CASSTAETQYF. CDR3 DNA: TGTGCCAGCAGCACTGCAGAGACCCAGTACTTC.

Turning to this clone: Other DNA sequences within the sample encode an identical CDR3. The chain couples TRBV7-2 to TRBJ1-5; D remains unclear. The CDR3 has 13 residues. V dropped 2 bases and J dropped 4 bases, with 6 bases sitting between them. Germline V gives CDR1 SGHTA, CDR2 FQGNSA. The CDR3: CASSLRGNQPQHF. In DNA form, the CDR3 reads TGTGCCAGCAGCTTACGAGGAAATCAGCCCCAGCATTTT.

V is TRBV6-6 and J is TRBJ1-5; possibly TRBD1 for D (6 bases). Looked up from germline, CDR1 is MNHNY and CDR2 is SVGAGI (reference sequence). The germline V and J ends were trimmed by 7 bases and 2 bases, with 15 bases remaining between them. The CDR3 runs 15 residues. The CDR3 DNA reads as TGTGCCAGCACCCACGAGGGGGTTCGCAATCAGCCCCAGCATTTT. Amino acid sequence: CASTHEGVRNQPQHF.